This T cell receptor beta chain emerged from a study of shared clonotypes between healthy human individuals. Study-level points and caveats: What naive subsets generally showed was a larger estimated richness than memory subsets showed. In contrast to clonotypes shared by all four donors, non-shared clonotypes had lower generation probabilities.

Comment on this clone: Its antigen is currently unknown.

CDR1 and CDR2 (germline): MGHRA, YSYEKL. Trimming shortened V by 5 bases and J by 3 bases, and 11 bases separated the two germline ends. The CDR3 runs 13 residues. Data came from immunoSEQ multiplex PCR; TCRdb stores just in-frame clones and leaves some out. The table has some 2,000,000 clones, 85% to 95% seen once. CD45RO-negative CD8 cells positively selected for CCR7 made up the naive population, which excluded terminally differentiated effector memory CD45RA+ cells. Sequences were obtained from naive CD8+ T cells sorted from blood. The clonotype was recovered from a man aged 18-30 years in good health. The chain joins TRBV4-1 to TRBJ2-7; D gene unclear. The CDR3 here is CASSFRAGYEQYF. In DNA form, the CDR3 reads TGCGCCAGCAGCTTCCGAGCCGGCTACGAGCAGTACTTC.